This entry lists 18 T cell receptor beta chains sequenced from one sample in a study of cytomegalovirus exposure and HLA in healthy donors. A multiplex PCR was run with 60 Vbeta primers and 13 Jbeta primers. Profiled with immunoSEQ multiplex PCR; TCRdb holds only in-frame clones, not every one. The table has over 150,000 clones, 79% seen once. Material for sequencing was PBMCs. These receptors originate from a man aged 30-40 years in good health and CMV-seropositive.

This chain connects TRBV6-5 to TRBJ2-7; 7 bases line up with TRBD1. The J segment lost 0 bases and the V segment lost 6 bases, leaving 5 bases of the junction unmatched. The CDR3 is 14 residues long. CDR1 MNHEY and CDR2 SVGAGI come from the germline V gene. Written as DNA, the CDR3 is TGTGCCAGCAGACGGACAGGCAGCTCCTACGAGCAGTACTTC. Translating it yields CASRRTGSSYEQYF.

The chain is built from TRBV6-5 and TRBJ1-1, with TRBD1 identical over 7 bases. After removal of 2 bases from V and 1 base from J, the junction contained 1 base not matched to a gene. In germline, CDR1 is MNHEY, CDR2 SVGAGI. The CDR3 totals 14 residues. The chain's CDR3 is CASSYRTGNTEAFF. CDR3 bases: TGTGCCAGCAGTTACCGGACAGGGAACACTGAAGCTTTCTTT.

The rearrangement joins TRBV5-4 to TRBJ2-5, with D perhaps matching TRBD1 (5 bases). The CDR3 consists of 15 residues. The V gene's germline CDR1 is SGHNT and CDR2 YYREEE (reference sequence). V was cut by 6 bases and J by 1 base, with 16 bases left in between. The CDR3 loop is CASTAKKGVQETQYF. In DNA, the CDR3 is TGTGCCAGCACCGCCAAGAAAGGGGTCCAAGAGACCCAGTACTTC.

The rearrangement joins TRBV18 to TRBJ1-2; the D is unclear. Germline CDR1 and CDR2: KGHSH and LQKENI. The CDR3 has 17 amino acids. The V and J ends lost 3 bases and 1 base respectively, with 18 bases between them. Here the CDR3 reads CASSPWTQNSLNYGYTF. The CDR3 nucleotides read TGTGCCAGCTCACCTTGGACTCAAAACTCCCTTAACTATGGCTACACCTTC.

The V call is TRBV2, the J call TRBJ1-1; D unresolved. The germline V and J ends were trimmed by 5 bases and 0 bases, with 10 bases remaining between them. CDR3 length: 14 amino acids. The germline gives CDR1 SNHLY, CDR2 FYNNEI. CDR3 protein: CASSYQNMNTEAFF. CDR3 DNA: TGTGCCAGCAGTTATCAAAACATGAACACTGAAGCTTTCTTT.

The CDR3 here is CASSPGSGGAKNIQYF. The DNA for the CDR3 is TGTGCCAGCTCACCGGGGTCGGGGGGAGCCAAAAACATTCAGTACTTC. The V and J genes are TRBV18 and TRBJ2-4, with 7 bases lining up with TRBD2. The CDR3 has 16 residues. With 3 bases clipped from V and 0 bases from J, the junction kept 5 bases outside the gene matches. Germline CDR1 and CDR2: KGHSH and LQKENI.

The chain has TRBV25-1 and TRBJ2-3; D is uncertain. CDR1 and CDR2 from the germline V gene are MGHDK and SYGVNS. The CDR3 runs to 17 residues. V lost 3 bases and J lost 4, with 20 bases in between. The CDR3 spells CASSEPQVISIADTQYF. In nucleotides, the CDR3 is TGTGCCAGCAGTGAGCCCCAAGTCATTAGTATCGCAGATACGCAGTATTTT.

The chain has TRBV10-3 and TRBJ1-4, with a weak D call TRBD1 (6 bases). The CDR3 has 13 residues. From germline, CDR1 is ENHRY and CDR2 SYGVKD. V gave up 8 bases and J gave up 8 bases, with 15 bases separating them. The CDR3 coding sequence is TGTGCCATCGCCGGGGGGCGTAACGAAAAACTGTTTTTT. It yields the protein CAIAGGRNEKLFF.

J is TRBJ2-2 and V is TRBV6-5; the match to TRBD2 covers 10 bases. The CDR3 runs 14 residues. CDR1 is MNHEY, CDR2 SVGAGI, per germline. J lost 5 bases, V lost 6 bases, and 3 bases had no gene match. CDR3 region: CASRTTSGTGELFF. The CDR3 coding sequence is TGTGCCAGCAGAACGACTAGCGGGACCGGGGAGCTGTTTTTT.

A word on this clone: Other DNA sequences within the sample encode an identical CDR3. V is TRBV7-3 and J is TRBJ1-1; 7 bases match TRBD1. With V trimmed by 5 bases and J by 3 bases, 3 bases remained unmatched. In germline, CDR1 is SGHTA, CDR2 FQGTGA. The CDR3 consists of 13 residues. This chain's CDR3 is CASSTQGDTEAFF. CDR3 sequence (DNA): TGTGCCAGCAGCACCCAGGGGGACACTGAAGCTTTCTTT. The variable domain in full, completed from reference TRBV7-3 and TRBJ1-1, reads GAGVSQTPSNKVTEKGKYVELRCDPISGHTALYWYRQSLGQGPEFLIYFQGTGAADDSGLPNDRFFAVRPEGSVSTLKIQRTERGDSAVYLCASSTQGDTEAFFGQGTRLTVV.

This clone was seen only a few times. This chain uses TRBV5-4 with TRBJ2-7, with 10 positions matching TRBD1. Germline CDR1 reads SGHNT; CDR2 reads YYREEE (reference sequence). There are 13 residues in the CDR3. Written as DNA, the CDR3 is TGTGCAGTGGGGACAGGGGCTCCCTACGAGCAGTACTTC. This codes for CAVGTGAPYEQYF.

This clone has a single count. J is TRBJ1-2 and V is TRBV5-4, with D tentatively TRBD1 (5 bases). Germline CDR1 is SGHNT and CDR2 is YYREEE (reference sequence). Deletions cut 4 bases from V and 2 bases from J, with 12 bases between. The CDR3 consists of 14 residues. The CDR3 coding sequence is TGTGCCAGCAGCACCAGGGTCGCGAACTATGGCTACACCTTC. It specifies CASSTRVANYGYTF.

This chain connects TRBV29-1 to TRBJ2-7, with TRBD2 as a possible D gene (7 bases). Trimming took 4 bases from V and 5 from J, leaving 12 bases between them. CDR3 length equals 12 residues. Germline CDR1 reads SQVTM; CDR2 reads ANQGSEA. Written as DNA, the CDR3 is TGCAGCGTTGGAGGGGGGGCTAACGAGCAGTACTTC. Protein product: CSVGGGANEQYF.

V is TRBV4-2 and J is TRBJ2-2; the match to TRBD2 covers 14 bases. Germline V gene lookup returns CDR1 LGHNA and CDR2 YNFKEQ. The ends lost 1 base at V and 7 bases at J; junction bases unmatched: 8. There are 18 residues in the CDR3. CDR3 bases: TGTGCCAGCAGCCAAGCGGGACTAGCGGGAGTCATAGGCGGGGAGCTGTTTTTT. Translation gives CASSQAGLAGVIGGELFF.

The table lists this clone with a count of one. This chain links TRBV5-1 with TRBJ1-1; 12 bases are shared with TRBD1. The ends lost 0 bases at V and 0 bases at J; junction bases unmatched: 6. The CDR3 runs to 18 residues. The germline gives CDR1 SGHRS, CDR2 YFSETQ. DNA of the CDR3: TGCGCCAGCAGCTTGGCCGGGACAGGGGGCTTGATGAACACTGAAGCTTTCTTT. It codes for CASSLAGTGGLMNTEAFF.

This rearrangement joins TRBV27 to TRBJ2-7; possibly TRBD2 for D (6 bases). The CDR3 consists of 13 residues. Deletions cut 6 bases from V and 6 bases from J, with 15 bases between. The V gene's germline CDR1 is MNHEY and CDR2 SMNVEV (reference sequence). CDR3 sequence (DNA): TGTGCCAGCAGAACCTCGGGACTCCTCGAGCAGTACTTC. This sequence encodes CASRTSGLLEQYF.

The sample holds one count of this clone. The rearrangement uses TRBV5-4 and TRBJ1-4; D gene uncertain. This CDR3 comprises 12 residues. The V and J ends lost 2 bases and 8 bases respectively, with 7 bases between them. Germline V gene data show CDR1 as SGHNT and CDR2 as YYREEE (reference sequence). CDR3 DNA: TGTGCCAGCAGCTTCGAGGGAGAAAAACTGTTTTTT. Translation gives CASSFEGEKLFF.

In its sample, this clone was seen once. The sample contains more than one DNA sequence encoding this CDR3. This rearrangement joins TRBV7-9 to TRBJ1-1; D unclear. Per the germline V gene, CDR1 is SEHNR and CDR2 is FQNEAQ (reference sequence). This CDR3 is built from 12 residues. V lost 5 bases and J lost 3, with 7 bases in between. CDR3 residues: CASSPQDTEAFF. Written as DNA, the CDR3 is TGTGCCAGCAGCCCCCAGGACACTGAAGCTTTCTTT. Full variable domain (rest looked up from reference TRBV7-9 and TRBJ1-1): DTGVSQNPRHKITKRGQNVTFRCDPISEHNRLYWYRQTLGQGPEFLTYFQNEAQLEKSRLLSDRFSAERPKGSFSTLEIQRTEQGDSAMYLCASSPQDTEAFFGQGTRLTVV.